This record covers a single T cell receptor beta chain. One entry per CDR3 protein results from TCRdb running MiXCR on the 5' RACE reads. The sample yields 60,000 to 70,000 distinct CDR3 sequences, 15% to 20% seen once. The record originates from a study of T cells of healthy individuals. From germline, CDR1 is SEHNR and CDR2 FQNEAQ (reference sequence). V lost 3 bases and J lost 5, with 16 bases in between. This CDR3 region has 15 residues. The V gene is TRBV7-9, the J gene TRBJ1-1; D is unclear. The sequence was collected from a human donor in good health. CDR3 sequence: CASSFKELRRTEAFF. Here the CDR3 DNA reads TGTGCCAGCAGCTTTAAAGAATTGCGCAGAACTGAAGCTTTCTTT.